This T cell receptor beta chain was captured by sequencing in a study of Ad26.COV2.S vaccination and SARS-CoV-2 variants. Looking at the study overall: Into the muscle, Ad26.COV2.S was dosed once or twice, 56 days apart. Study-wide results and limits: The TCR breadth and depth analyses may have produced an underestimate of total T cell responses. Placebo and vaccine recipients had non-spike TCR breadth that was similar.

The treatment here: some 20 received Ad26.COV2.S at low or high dose, single or two shots; 5 received placebo; per-sample allocation not given. It was on day 63 after the first vaccine or placebo injection that samples were taken. Sequenced by immunoSEQ multiplex PCR; TCRdb stores in-frame clones only, minus some. Of about 370,000 clones listed, around 91% are singletons. Remarks on this clone: Its antigen remains unknown.

The CDR3 length is 15 residues. V was clipped by 5 bases and J by 0 bases, with 13 bases between them. The germline V gene has CDR1 SGHRS and CDR2 YFSETQ. Sequencing was performed on peripheral blood, taken in a trial of Ad26.COV2.S vaccine versus placebo. The chain couples TRBV5-1 to TRBJ2-3; tentatively, D is TRBD1 (6 bases). The sequence came from a person aged 18 to 59 who received the Ad26.COV2.S COVID-19 vaccine or a placebo. The chain's CDR3 is CASRAQGSSTDTQYF. In DNA form, the CDR3 reads TGCGCCAGCAGAGCACAGGGATCCAGCACAGATACGCAGTATTTT.